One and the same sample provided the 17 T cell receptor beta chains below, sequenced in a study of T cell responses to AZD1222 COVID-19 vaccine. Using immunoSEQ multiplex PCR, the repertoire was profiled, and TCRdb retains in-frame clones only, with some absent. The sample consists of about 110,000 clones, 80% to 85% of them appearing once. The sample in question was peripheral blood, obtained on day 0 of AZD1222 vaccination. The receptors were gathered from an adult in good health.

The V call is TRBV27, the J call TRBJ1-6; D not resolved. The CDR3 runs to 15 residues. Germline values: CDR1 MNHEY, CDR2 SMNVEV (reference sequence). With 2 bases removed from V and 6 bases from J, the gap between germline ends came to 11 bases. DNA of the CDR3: TGTGCCAGCAGTTTAAGTTTTGGCGCTAATTCACCCCTCCACTTT. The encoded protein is CASSLSFGANSPLHF.

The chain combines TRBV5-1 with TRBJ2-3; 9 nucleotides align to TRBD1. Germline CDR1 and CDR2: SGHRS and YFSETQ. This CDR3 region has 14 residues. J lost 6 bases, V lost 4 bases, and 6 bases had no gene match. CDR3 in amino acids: CASSRTGGLDTQYF. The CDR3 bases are TGCGCCAGCAGCCGCACAGGGGGCTTGGATACGCAGTATTTT.

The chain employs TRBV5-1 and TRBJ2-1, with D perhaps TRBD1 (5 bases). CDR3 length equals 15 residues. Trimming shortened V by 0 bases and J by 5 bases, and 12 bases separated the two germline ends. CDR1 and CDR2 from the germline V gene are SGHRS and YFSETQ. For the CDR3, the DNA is TGCGCCAGCAGCTTGGCCCCAGGGTACGACAATGAGCAGTTCTTC. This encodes CASSLAPGYDNEQFF.

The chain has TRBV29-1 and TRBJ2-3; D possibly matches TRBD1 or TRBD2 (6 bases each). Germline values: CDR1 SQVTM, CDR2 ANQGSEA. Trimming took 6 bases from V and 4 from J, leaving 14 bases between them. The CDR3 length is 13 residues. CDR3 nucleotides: TGCAGCGTGGGGGGCAGGGCGGCAGATACGCAGTATTTT. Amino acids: CSVGGRAADTQYF.

This CDR3 is CASSQDRQGVRPQHF. CDR3 DNA: TGCGCCAGCAGCCAGGACAGACAGGGGGTAAGGCCCCAGCATTTT. The J gene is TRBJ1-5, the V gene TRBV4-1; TRBD1 agrees at 9 bases. Germline trimming cut 3 bases from V and 9 bases from J; bases unmatched to any gene: 9. The CDR3 runs 15 residues. The germline V gene encodes CDR1 MGHRA and CDR2 YSYEKL.

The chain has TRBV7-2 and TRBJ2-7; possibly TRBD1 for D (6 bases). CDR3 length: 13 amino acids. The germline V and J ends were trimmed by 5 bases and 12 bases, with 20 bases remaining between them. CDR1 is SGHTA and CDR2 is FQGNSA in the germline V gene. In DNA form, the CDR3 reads TGTGCCAGCAGCACCCCCAATCAGGGGTGGTGGTACTTC. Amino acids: CASSTPNQGWWYF.

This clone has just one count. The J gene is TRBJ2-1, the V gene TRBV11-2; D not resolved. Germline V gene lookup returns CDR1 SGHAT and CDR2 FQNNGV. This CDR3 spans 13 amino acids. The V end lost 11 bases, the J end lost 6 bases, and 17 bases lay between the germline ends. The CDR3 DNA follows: TGTGCCCAAAGAGCGTGGAGTGCCAATGAGCAGTTCTTC. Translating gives CAQRAWSANEQFF.

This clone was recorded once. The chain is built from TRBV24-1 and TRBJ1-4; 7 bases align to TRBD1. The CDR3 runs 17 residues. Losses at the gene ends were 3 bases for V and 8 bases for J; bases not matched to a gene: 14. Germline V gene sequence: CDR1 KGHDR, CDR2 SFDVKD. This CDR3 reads CATSDNGTQGVSEKLFF. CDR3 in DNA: TGTGCCACCAGTGATAATGGCACCCAGGGGGTGTCGGAAAAACTGTTTTTT.

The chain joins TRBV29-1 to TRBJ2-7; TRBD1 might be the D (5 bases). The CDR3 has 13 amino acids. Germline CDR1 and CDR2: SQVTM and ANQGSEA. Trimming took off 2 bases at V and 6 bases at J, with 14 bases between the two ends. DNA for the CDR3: TGCAGCGTTGAACGCGCAGGGCTAATCGAGCAGTACTTC. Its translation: CSVERAGLIEQYF.

This chain's CDR3 is CASSPLGELIQWNEKLFF. The CDR3 coding sequence is TGTGCCAGCAGCCCCTTGGGGGAATTAATTCAATGGAATGAAAAACTGTTTTTT. The rearrangement links TRBV2 to TRBJ1-4, with a tentative D call TRBD1 (5 bases). Germline loops: CDR1 SNHLY, CDR2 FYNNEI. Trimming took off 6 bases at V and 5 bases at J, with 25 bases between the two ends. This CDR3 comprises 18 residues.

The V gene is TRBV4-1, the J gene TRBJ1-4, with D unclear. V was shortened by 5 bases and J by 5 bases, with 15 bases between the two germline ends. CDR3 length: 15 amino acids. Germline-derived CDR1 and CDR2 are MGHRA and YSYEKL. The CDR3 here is CASSTPSASNEKLFF. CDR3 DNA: TGCGCCAGCAGCACACCCTCGGCCTCGAATGAAAAACTGTTTTTT.

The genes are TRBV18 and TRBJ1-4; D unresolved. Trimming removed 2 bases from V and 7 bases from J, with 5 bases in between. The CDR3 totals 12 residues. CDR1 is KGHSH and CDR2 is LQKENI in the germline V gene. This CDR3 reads CASSPRLEKLFF. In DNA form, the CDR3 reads TGTGCCAGCTCACCAAGGCTTGAAAAACTGTTTTTT.

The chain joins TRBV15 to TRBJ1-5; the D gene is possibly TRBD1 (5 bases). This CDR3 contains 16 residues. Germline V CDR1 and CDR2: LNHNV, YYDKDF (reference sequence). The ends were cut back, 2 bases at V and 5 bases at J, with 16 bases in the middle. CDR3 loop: CATSRLSQGRHQPQHF. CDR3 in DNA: TGTGCCACCAGCAGACTTTCCCAGGGAAGGCATCAGCCCCAGCATTTT.

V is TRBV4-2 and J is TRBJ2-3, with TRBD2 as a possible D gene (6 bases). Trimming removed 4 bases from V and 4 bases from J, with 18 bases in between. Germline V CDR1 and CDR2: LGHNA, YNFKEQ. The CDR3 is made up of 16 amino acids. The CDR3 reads CASSRTVGGNADTQYF. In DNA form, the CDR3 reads TGTGCCAGCAGCCGTACGGTTGGCGGGAACGCAGATACGCAGTATTTT.

CDR3 bases: TGTGCCAGCAACTCTATAGGGGATAGCAATCAGCCCCAGCATTTT. It translates to CASNSIGDSNQPQHF. The chain couples TRBV2 to TRBJ1-5, with TRBD1 as a possible D gene (5 bases). Germline CDR1 SNHLY, CDR2 FYNNEI. Trimming shortened V by 7 bases and J by 0 bases, and 13 bases separated the two germline ends. The CDR3 loop spans 15 amino acids.

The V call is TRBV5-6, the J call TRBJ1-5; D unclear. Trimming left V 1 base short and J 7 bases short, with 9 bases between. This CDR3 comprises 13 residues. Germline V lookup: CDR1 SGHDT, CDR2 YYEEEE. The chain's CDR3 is CASSLWGIQPQHF. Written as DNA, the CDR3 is TGTGCCAGCAGCTTGTGGGGAATACAGCCCCAGCATTTT.

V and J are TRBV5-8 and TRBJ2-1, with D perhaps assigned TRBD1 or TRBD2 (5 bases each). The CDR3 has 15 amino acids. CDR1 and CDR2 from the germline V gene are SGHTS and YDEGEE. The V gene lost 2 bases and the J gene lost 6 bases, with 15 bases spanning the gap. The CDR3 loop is CASSFDRGGSNEQFF. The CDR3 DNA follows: TGTGCCAGCAGCTTTGACAGAGGAGGAAGCAATGAGCAGTTCTTC.